This TCR beta chain derives from a study of CD8 T cells in Susac syndrome. RNA amounts of about 0.5 to 1 ug underwent reverse transcription with random hexamers. The CDR3 of TCR beta was amplified by immunoSEQ multiplex PCR across 54 Vbeta and 13 Jbeta. One entry per CDR3 protein, called by TCRdb with MiXCR from the immunoSEQ multiplex PCR reads. The sample gives about 300,000 distinct CDR3 sequences, 65% to 90% of which show up once; about 0.22% is in the top ten. V was trimmed by 4 bases and J by 9 bases, leaving 10 bases between them. Germline assignment: CDR1 MNHEY and CDR2 SVGAGI. The CDR3 totals 11 residues. The T cells that were sequenced for TCR beta were CD8+ and CD4+ cells from blood. CD8+ and CD4+ T cells were negatively isolated; TEMRA cells were FACS-enriched.

This TCR came from a human donor with multiple sclerosis. The material sequenced was CD8+ T cells from PBMCs. The chain recombines TRBV6-5 with TRBJ2-7, with unresolved D. CDR3 sequence reads: CASSSRSGQYF. CDR3 bases: TGTGCCAGCAGTTCCCGCTCTGGGCAGTACTTC.